The 32 T cell receptor beta chains below were found in one sample sequenced in a study of T-cell memory formation after mild COVID-19. TCRdb reprocessed the 5' RACE reads with MiXCR, giving one entry per CDR3 protein. The sample yields hundreds of thousands of distinct CDR3 sequences, roughly 25% seen once. The specimen was PBMCs or a T cell subset sorted from them (not recorded which). These receptors all come from an adult woman who had mild COVID-19 (a few samples of this study predate the infection). Cell type and time point are not known.

V is TRBV5-1 and J is TRBJ2-2; unclear D gene. The V gene lost 0 bases and the J gene lost 7 bases, with 10 bases spanning the gap. Germline loops: CDR1 SGHRS, CDR2 YFSETQ. This CDR3 region has 14 residues. The CDR3 DNA is TGCGCCAGCAGCTTGGCAGGCTTAATCGGGGAGCTGTTTTTT. This codes for CASSLAGLIGELFF.

This chain uses TRBV21-1 with TRBJ1-2; the table's D call TRBD1 went unverified against the DNA. TRBV21-1 is a pseudogene segment. This CDR3 is 18 amino acids long. CDR3 in amino acids: CASSKAVTGAMRGYGYTF. The CDR3 DNA reads as TGTGCCAGCAGCAAAGCGGTAACAGGGGCTATGAGGGGCTATGGCTACACCTTC.

This clonotype appeared a few times. This chain uses TRBV7-9 with TRBJ2-2, with TRBD1 matching over 10 bases. The CDR3 length is 16 residues. After removal of 5 bases from V and 2 bases from J, the junction contained 5 bases not matched to a gene. Per germline, CDR1 SEHNR and CDR2 FQNEAQ (reference sequence). CDR3 in amino acids: CASSPGTGDNTGELFF. DNA of the CDR3: TGTGCCAGCAGCCCGGGGACAGGGGATAACACCGGGGAGCTGTTTTTT.

This clonotype was seen more than once but under ten times. The chain joins TRBV9 to TRBJ1-3; possible D gene TRBD1, 5 bases. Per the germline V gene, CDR1 is SGDLS and CDR2 is YYNGEE. V was shortened by 4 bases and J by 0 bases, with 14 bases between the two germline ends. The CDR3 loop spans 16 amino acids. In DNA, the CDR3 is TGTGCCAGCAGCCATAACAGGAGGAGCTCTGGAAACACCATATATTTT. Its translation: CASSHNRRSSGNTIYF. Complete variable domain (other parts from reference TRBV9 and TRBJ1-3): DSGVTQTPKHLITATGQRVTLRCSPRSGDLSVYWYQQSLDQGLQFLIQYYNGEERAKGNILERFSAQQFPDLHSELNLSSLELGDSALYFCASSHNRRSSGNTIYFGEGSWLTVV.

This clonotype has only a few counts. The chain employs TRBV9 and TRBJ2-2, with D perhaps TRBD1 or TRBD2 (5 bases each). The CDR3 totals 13 residues. V was clipped by 7 bases and J by 2 bases, with 9 bases between them. The germline V gene has CDR1 SGDLS and CDR2 YYNGEE. DNA of the CDR3: TGTGCCAGCCGGGGCGGAAACACCGGGGAGCTGTTTTTT. Amino acid sequence: CASRGGNTGELFF. The variable domain in full, completed from reference TRBV9 and TRBJ2-2, reads DSGVTQTPKHLITATGQRVTLRCSPRSGDLSVYWYQQSLDQGLQFLIQYYNGEERAKGNILERFSAQQFPDLHSELNLSSLELGDSALYFCASRGGNTGELFFGEGSRLTVL.

V usage is TRBV7-9 and J usage is TRBJ2-7; 8 nucleotides align to TRBD2. V lost 6 bases and J lost 2; bases outside the gene matches: 15. The CDR3 length is 17 residues. From germline, CDR1 is SEHNR and CDR2 FQNEAQ (reference sequence). The CDR3 DNA follows: TGTGCCAGCAGACCTGAGGGGACTGCGGGAGGCACCTACGAGCAGTACTTC. Translated: CASRPEGTAGGTYEQYF.

This clonotype has only a few counts. The chain links TRBV27 to TRBJ2-7; 10 bases map to TRBD2. V shed 2 bases and J 5 bases; nucleotides not matched to a gene: 3. Germline lookup yields CDR1 MNHEY and CDR2 SMNVEV (reference sequence). This CDR3 region has 14 residues. CDR3 bases: TGTGCCAGCAGTTTAAGGACTAGCGGTGACGAGCAGTACTTC. As protein: CASSLRTSGDEQYF.

The rearrangement joins TRBV2 to TRBJ2-7, with D unresolved. This CDR3 has 14 amino acids. V lost 4 bases to trimming and J lost 1 base, with 11 bases between them. The germline V gene encodes CDR1 SNHLY and CDR2 FYNNEI. CDR3 DNA: TGTGCCAGCAGTGCCCGACAAGTTTCCTACGAGCAGTACTTC. This encodes CASSARQVSYEQYF.

In DNA form, the CDR3 reads TGTGCCTTCAACCGGGAGGACCAAGAGACCCAGTACTTC. Its translation is CAFNREDQETQYF. The rearrangement links TRBV2 to TRBJ2-5; 7 bases match TRBD2. Germline trimming cut 11 bases from V and 0 bases from J; bases unmatched to any gene: 6. Germline V gives CDR1 SNHLY, CDR2 FYNNEI. The CDR3 has 13 amino acids.

This clonotype was seen a few times. The CDR3, as DNA: TGTGCCAGCTCACGAGGGACTAGCGCCGTCCGGGAGCAGTTCTTC. Residues: CASSRGTSAVREQFF. V usage is TRBV18 and J usage is TRBJ2-1; 10 nucleotides match TRBD2. V lost 4 bases and J lost 10; bases outside the gene matches: 10. The germline CDR1 and CDR2 sequences are KGHSH and LQKENI. CDR3 length: 15 amino acids.

The J gene is TRBJ2-2, the V gene TRBV7-3, with D possibly TRBD2 on 6 matching bases. Trimming removed 7 bases from V and 3 bases from J, with 12 bases in between. From germline, CDR1 is SGHTA and CDR2 FQGTGA. The CDR3 runs to 14 residues. CDR3 loop: CASTLAKDTGELFF. As DNA, the CDR3 is TGTGCCAGCACCCTAGCGAAGGACACCGGGGAGCTGTTTTTT.

The chain is built from TRBV7-4 and TRBJ1-3; D gene uncertain. Germline CDR1 reads SGHVT; CDR2 reads SQSDAQ. V was pared by 4 bases and J by 7 bases, with 14 bases between. The CDR3 sequence is 14 residues long. CDR3: CASSYREGANTIYF. DNA of the CDR3: TGTGCCAGCAGCTATAGGGAGGGAGCGAACACCATATATTTT.

This chain joins TRBV30 and TRBJ1-2; 9 nucleotides align to TRBD1. The CDR3 spans 13 residues. Germline V gene sequence: CDR1 GTSNPN, CDR2 SVGIG (reference sequence). Losses at the gene ends were 5 bases for V and 7 bases for J; bases not matched to a gene: 8. The chain's CDR3 is CAWGTGGLGGYTF. The CDR3 nucleotides are TGTGCCTGGGGTACAGGGGGCCTGGGTGGCTACACCTTC.

The gene calls are TRBV6-1 and TRBJ1-2; 10 bases agree with TRBD1. Germline CDR1 is MNHNS and CDR2 is SASEGT. The junction had 4 bases not matched to a gene; V was cut back by 5 bases and J by 4 bases. The CDR3 has 14 residues. The CDR3: CASSPTGGSYGYTF. The CDR3 bases are TGTGCCAGCAGTCCGACAGGGGGCAGCTATGGCTACACCTTC.

The gene calls are TRBV6-2 or TRBV6-3 and TRBJ1-1, with D possibly TRBD1 on 5 matching bases. Per the germline V gene, CDR1 is MNHEY and CDR2 is SVGEGT. The CDR3 is made up of 17 amino acids. Trimming left V 0 bases short and J 3 bases short, with 17 bases between. In nucleotides, the CDR3 is TGTGCCAGCAGTTACTCGACGTTTGGCAGGGAACACACTGAAGCTTTCTTT. This translates into CASSYSTFGREHTEAFF.

The rearrangement uses TRBV2 and TRBJ2-7; 7 nucleotides match TRBD1. The CDR3 totals 15 residues. With 6 bases clipped from V and 0 bases from J, the junction kept 8 bases outside the gene matches. CDR1 and CDR2 (germline): SNHLY, FYNNEI. DNA for the CDR3: TGTGCCAGCAGGGGGGACAGTAATTTCTCCTACGAGCAGTACTTC. As protein: CASRGDSNFSYEQYF.

The rearrangement links TRBV18 to TRBJ1-3, with D perhaps matching TRBD1 (6 bases). Germline-derived CDR1 and CDR2 are KGHSH and LQKENI. The CDR3 loop spans 15 amino acids. The V gene lost 1 base and the J gene lost 0 bases, with 7 bases spanning the gap. The CDR3 nucleotides read TGTGCCAGCTCACCACGGACAGACTCTGGAAACACCATATATTTT. Its protein is CASSPRTDSGNTIYF. The full variable domain, its missing parts supplied by reference TRBV18 and TRBJ1-3, is NAGVMQNPRHLVRRRGQEARLRCSPMKGHSHVYWYRQLPEEGLKFMVYLQKENIIDESGMPKERFSAEFPKEGPSILRIQQVVRGDSAAYFCASSPRTDSGNTIYFGEGSWLTVV.

The genes are TRBV6-2 or TRBV6-3 and TRBJ2-5; 9 nucleotides line up with TRBD1. After removal of 6 bases from V and 5 bases from J, the junction contained 10 bases not matched to a gene. There are 15 residues in the CDR3. Per the germline V gene, CDR1 is MNHEY and CDR2 is SVGEGT. CDR3 loop: CASRMDRGQQETQYF. CDR3 in DNA: TGTGCCAGCAGGATGGACAGGGGACAGCAGGAGACCCAGTACTTC.

The V gene is TRBV20-1, the J gene TRBJ2-7, with D unresolved. This CDR3 spans 14 amino acids. The V end lost 0 bases, the J end lost 3 bases, and 12 bases lay between the germline ends. Germline CDR1 and CDR2: DFQATT and SNEGSKA (reference sequence). The CDR3 region is CSARDGEGVYEQYF. The CDR3 coding sequence is TGCAGTGCTAGAGATGGGGAAGGAGTCTACGAGCAGTACTTC.

V gene TRBV6-5 combines with J gene TRBJ1-4; no firm D call. V was clipped by 4 bases and J by 5 bases, with 17 bases between them. This CDR3 is built from 16 residues. The V gene's germline CDR1 is MNHEY and CDR2 SVGAGI. DNA for the CDR3: TGTGCCAGCAGTTCGGGAGCGGGCCTCAAGAATGAAAAACTGTTTTTT. It specifies CASSSGAGLKNEKLFF.

This clonotype was seen a few times. The chain is built from TRBV20-1 and TRBJ2-7; D unresolved. The CDR3 extends over 14 amino acids. Germline-derived CDR1 and CDR2 are DFQATT and SNEGSKA (reference sequence). Trimming took off 4 bases at V and 4 bases at J, with 17 bases between the two ends. CDR3 nucleotide sequence: TGCAGTGCTAAGGGCGGTCCCCAGGTTTACGAGCAGTACTTC. It encodes CSAKGGPQVYEQYF.

V and J are TRBV4-3 and TRBJ2-5; D is uncertain. V was cut by 1 base and J by 0 bases, with 9 bases left in between. CDR3 size: 15 residues. CDR1 is LGHNA and CDR2 is YSLEER in the germline V gene. The DNA of the CDR3 is TGCGCCAGCAGCCAAGGGGCGGCGTACCAAGAGACCCAGTACTTC. It specifies CASSQGAAYQETQYF.

This clonotype was counted between two and nine times. J is TRBJ2-2 and V is TRBV7-9; D not certain. The V gene's germline CDR1 is SEHNR and CDR2 FQNEAQ (reference sequence). The CDR3 sequence is 14 residues long. Trimming cost V 5 bases and J 0 bases, with 7 bases left between them. The CDR3 coding sequence is TGTGCCAGCAGCATTCTTACGAACACCGGGGAGCTGTTTTTT. Its translation is CASSILTNTGELFF.

This clonotype turned up a few times. The chain uses TRBV12-3 or TRBV12-4 and TRBJ2-3; 8 nucleotides line up with TRBD1. Losses at the gene ends were 6 bases for V and 3 bases for J; bases not matched to a gene: 8. This CDR3 is built from 15 residues. This chain's CDR3 is CASRPTGEGTDTQYF. For the CDR3, the DNA is TGTGCCAGCAGGCCGACAGGGGAAGGGACAGATACGCAGTATTTT.

V gene TRBV24-1 combines with J gene TRBJ2-1, with a weak D call TRBD2 (6 bases). Germline CDR1 and CDR2: KGHDR and SFDVKD. CDR3 size: 17 residues. The V end lost 4 bases, the J end lost 7 bases, and 22 bases lay between the germline ends. CDR3 sequence (DNA): TGTGCCACCAGTGACCGCCTGGCTAGCGCCCAAAGGAATGAGCAGTTCTTC. It codes for CATSDRLASAQRNEQFF.

V gene TRBV20-1 combines with J gene TRBJ1-1; D remains unclear. The CDR3 runs 13 residues. The V end was cut by 0 bases, the J end by 6 bases, with 11 bases between. Looked up from germline, CDR1 is DFQATT and CDR2 is SNEGSKA (reference sequence). The CDR3 is CSARDTGRSEAFF. Written as DNA, the CDR3 is TGCAGTGCTAGAGATACGGGCAGATCTGAAGCTTTCTTT.

The rearrangement uses TRBV25-1 and TRBJ1-1; D is undetermined. Trimming cost V 3 bases and J 1 base, with 6 bases left between them. The CDR3 consists of 13 residues. Germline V lookup: CDR1 MGHDK, CDR2 SYGVNS. CDR3 coding DNA: TGTGCCAGCAGTGAGGGTTGGAACACTGAAGCTTTCTTT. This gives the protein CASSEGWNTEAFF.

This chain joins TRBV3-1 and TRBJ1-1, with D uncertain. The V gene lost 5 bases and the J gene lost 1 base, with 8 bases spanning the gap. The CDR3 is made up of 13 amino acids. Germline V gene sequence: CDR1 LGHDT, CDR2 YNNKEL (reference sequence). For the CDR3, the DNA is TGTGCCAGCAGCTACGGGGAGAACACTGAAGCTTTCTTT. It yields the protein CASSYGENTEAFF.

The chain carries TRBV7-6 and TRBJ2-7; 7 bases align to TRBD2. The junction had 8 bases not matched to a gene; V was cut back by 1 base and J by 5 bases. CDR3 length equals 15 residues. From germline, CDR1 is SGHVS and CDR2 FNYEAQ. CDR3 protein: CASSLVGGEGNEQYF. The CDR3 DNA follows: TGTGCCAGCAGCTTAGTTGGAGGGGAGGGGAACGAGCAGTACTTC. Looking up the rest from reference TRBV7-6 and TRBJ2-7 gives the full variable domain: GAGVSQSPRYKVTKRGQDVALRCDPISGHVSLYWYRQALGQGPEFLTYFNYEAQQDKSGLPNDRFSAERPEGSISTLTIQRTEQRDSAMYRCASSLVGGEGNEQYFGPGTRLTVT.

This chain joins TRBV7-3 and TRBJ2-5; D may correspond to TRBD1 or TRBD2 (6 bases each). The CDR3 is 15 amino acids. Looked up from germline, CDR1 is SGHTA and CDR2 is FQGTGA. Between the trimmed V and J ends, which lost 6 bases and 4 bases, there was a span of 18 bases. DNA for the CDR3: TGTGCCAGCAGAGCAACGGGGGCTCCATTAGAGACCCAGTACTTC. This gives the protein CASRATGAPLETQYF.

J is TRBJ2-3 and V is TRBV9; D unclear. This CDR3 contains 13 residues. The ends were cut back, 0 bases at V and 4 bases at J, with 6 bases in the middle. Germline V gives CDR1 SGDLS, CDR2 YYNGEE. Here the CDR3 reads CASSVVISDTQYF. In DNA, the CDR3 is TGTGCCAGCAGCGTAGTGATATCAGATACGCAGTATTTT.

This clonotype has only a few counts. The chain joins TRBV5-4 to TRBJ2-4; TRBD1 matches at 8 bases. Germline values: CDR1 SGHNT, CDR2 YYREEE (reference sequence). This CDR3 spans 14 amino acids. Trimming took 4 bases from V and 9 from J; bases not matched to a gene: 9. The DNA of the CDR3 is TGTGCCAGCAGCCCATCAGGACAGGGTCTCATTCAGTACTTC. Translated, it gives CASSPSGQGLIQYF.